This TCR beta chain was identified during a study of T-cell reconstitution after alpha-beta-depleted transplantation in children. Library preparation (for TCRbeta) was performed with unique molecular identifiers. TCRdb fed the PCR reads into MiXCR, producing one record per CDR3 protein. The table has more than 200,000 distinct CDR3 sequences, around 9.2% seen once; the top ten hold less than 40%. This CDR3 is 14 amino acids long. CDR1 and CDR2 (germline): ENHRY, SYGVKD. Trimming removed 3 bases from V and 0 bases from J, with 6 bases in between. The gene calls are TRBV10-3 and TRBJ1-5; D is perhaps TRBD1 (5 bases). The sequences come from PBMCs, mostly from graft donor cells, collected 360 days after TCRalphabeta/CD19-depleted stem cell transplant. This sequence was found in a male patient aged 2-10 years who had a stem cell transplant for acute myeloid leukemia, so the T cells may come from the graft donor. The CDR3 is CAISEQVSNQPQHF. CDR3 nucleotide sequence: TGTGCCATCAGTGAACAGGTTAGCAATCAGCCCCAGCATTTT.